These T cell receptor beta chains were read from a single sample in a study of OX40 agonist ivuxolimab in advanced cancers. Method: immunoSEQ multiplex PCR; TCRdb's copy keeps in-frame clones and lacks some. This table has roughly 92,000 clones, 85% to 90% appearing once. This specimen was CD4+ or CD8+ T cells sorted from blood, taken in a trial of the OX40 agonist ivuxolimab. The receptors here all came from an adult with an advanced solid tumor such as melanoma, head and neck, liver or kidney cancer. Both conserved end residues are part of each CDR3. Fields, in order: V gene, J gene, D gene, clone size, CDR3 protein, CDR3 DNA. D genes are given only for firm matches. Some rows have no size entry. The others give once, few or many, or a class for an expanded clone.

TRBV10-3	TRBJ2-1	TRBD2	-	CAIRGSGGRYNEQFF	TGTGCCATCAGGGGAAGCGGGGGCCGCTACAATGAGCAGTTCTTC
TRBV7-9	TRBJ2-7	-	-	CASSHQDFPLSYEQYF	TGTGCCAGCAGCCACCAAGATTTTCCCCTCTCCTACGAGCAGTACTTC
TRBV5-4	TRBJ2-1	-	once	CASSSVVSDNEQFF	TGTGCCAGCAGCTCAGTGGTTTCTGACAATGAGCAGTTCTTC
TRBV7-6	TRBJ2-1	TRBD2	once	CASSLGQGLAGDNEQFF	TGTGCCAGCAGCTTAGGCCAGGGACTAGCTGGAGACAATGAGCAGTTCTTC
TRBV4-2	TRBJ2-7	-	-	CASSLRMGGGSYEQYF	TGTGCCAGCAGCCTCAGAATGGGAGGAGGCTCCTACGAGCAGTACTTC
TRBV6-6	TRBJ1-2	-	-	CASSYSNRQYGYTF	TGTGCCAGCAGTTACTCGAATAGACAGTATGGCTACACCTTC
TRBV11-3	TRBJ2-1	TRBD2	-	CASSLPTAGGSYNEQFF	TGTGCCAGCAGTTTGCCGACGGCGGGGGGGAGCTACAATGAGCAGTTCTTC
TRBV28	TRBJ2-1	TRBD2	-	CASSLPTSGYNEQFF	TGTGCCAGCAGTTTACCGACTAGCGGGTACAATGAGCAGTTCTTC
TRBV10-1	TRBJ2-5	-	once	CASSRPGRTYQETQYF	TGCGCCAGCAGTCGACCGGGACGGACGTACCAAGAGACCCAGTACTTC
TRBV11-2	TRBJ1-1	-	once	CASSPYSAIGTEAFF	TGTGCCAGCAGCCCGTATTCTGCGATTGGGACTGAAGCTTTCTTT
TRBV11-3	TRBJ2-1	-	-	CASSSGGGRYNEQFF	TGTGCCAGCAGCTCAGGAGGGGGCCGGTACAATGAGCAGTTCTTC
TRBV19	TRBJ2-1	TRBD2	-	CASSPTGQVAGASVFF	TGTGCCAGTAGCCCTACAGGGCAGGTAGCGGGAGCGTCGGTGTTCTTC
TRBV28	TRBJ1-5	-	-	CASSTTVQPQHF	TGTGCCAGCAGCACCACGGTCCAGCCCCAGCATTTT
TRBV10-1	TRBJ2-6	-	-	CASSDTGAGANVLTF	TGCGCCAGCAGTGACACTGGGGCAGGGGCCAACGTCCTGACTTTC
TRBV9	TRBJ2-7	-	-	CASSVAASTYEQYF	TGTGCCAGCAGCGTGGCAGCCTCAACCTACGAGCAGTACTTC
TRBV9	TRBJ2-3	TRBD1	-	CASSDRQGRTDTQYF	TGTGCCAGCAGCGACCGACAGGGGCGCACAGATACGCAGTATTTT
TRBV2	TRBJ1-6	TRBD1	-	CASRGPGQGNSPLHF	TGTGCCAGCAGAGGGCCGGGACAGGGGAATTCACCCCTCCACTTT
TRBV5-1	TRBJ2-6	TRBD1	-	CASSITGEGANVLTF	TGCGCCAGCAGTATTACAGGGGAAGGGGCCAACGTCCTGACTTTC
TRBV5-1	TRBJ1-2	-	-	CASSLSGGTNYGYTF	TGCGCCAGCAGCTTGTCTGGGGGGACTAACTATGGCTACACCTTC
TRBV27	TRBJ2-1	TRBD1	-	CASTRQGQREQFF	TGTGCCAGCACAAGACAGGGACAAAGGGAGCAGTTCTTC
TRBV25-1	TRBJ2-3	TRBD2	-	CASSPSGSSTDTQYF	TGTGCCAGCAGCCCTAGCGGGAGCAGCACAGATACGCAGTATTTT
TRBV10-2	TRBJ2-7	TRBD1	-	CASRLTTGVPYEQYF	TGCGCCAGCAGACTAACGACAGGGGTCCCCTACGAGCAGTACTTC
TRBV29-1	TRBJ2-7	TRBD1	-	CSVTTGGTGEQYF	TGCAGCGTTACCACAGGGGGAACGGGCGAGCAGTACTTC
TRBV5-6	TRBJ2-7	TRBD2	-	CASSVRGTSGSYEQYF	TGTGCCAGCTCGGTTCGGGGGACTAGCGGGTCCTACGAGCAGTACTTC
TRBV6-1	TRBJ1-5	-	-	CASRRELGNQPQHF	TGTGCCAGCCGACGAGAACTTGGGAATCAGCCCCAGCATTTT
TRBV27	TRBJ2-1	-	-	CASSPQWSSYNEQFF	TGTGCCAGCAGTCCTCAGTGGAGCTCCTACAATGAGCAGTTCTTC
TRBV6-6	TRBJ2-5	TRBD1	once	CASRPPGTGIETQYF	TGTGCCAGCAGACCTCCCGGGACAGGGATAGAGACCCAGTACTTC
TRBV2	TRBJ2-1	-	-	CASRDYGGTYNEQFF	TGTGCCAGCAGGGACTATGGGGGGACCTACAATGAGCAGTTCTTC
TRBV5-1	TRBJ2-3	-	-	CASSRHGLSTDTQYF	TGCGCCAGCAGCAGACATGGGCTCAGCACAGATACGCAGTATTTT
TRBV6-1	TRBJ1-6	-	-	CASSDLSRKSPLHF	TGTGCCAGCAGTGATTTGTCCCGGAAGTCACCCCTCCACTTT
TRBV19	TRBJ1-5	TRBD1	-	CASSQGGYQPQHF	TGTGCCAGTAGTCAAGGGGGCTATCAGCCCCAGCATTTT
TRBV11-2	TRBJ2-7	-	-	CASSLGGSYEQYF	TGTGCCAGCAGCTTAGGCGGTTCCTACGAGCAGTACTTC
TRBV30	TRBJ2-1	-	-	CAWSGAVLGGQFF	TGTGCCTGGAGTGGGGCTGTCCTGGGGGGGCAGTTCTTC
TRBV7-2	TRBJ2-1	-	once	CASSLQAGSYNEQFF	TGTGCCAGCAGCTTACAGGCGGGATCCTACAATGAGCAGTTCTTC
TRBV5-4	TRBJ2-3	TRBD1	-	CASSSLDRVRTDTQYF	TGTGCCAGCAGCTCCTTGGACAGGGTGCGAACAGATACGCAGTATTTT
TRBV19	TRBJ2-1	TRBD2	-	CASSPPTLRGGSNEQFF	TGTGCCAGTAGCCCACCCACCCTCCGGGGGGGCTCCAATGAGCAGTTCTTC
TRBV11-2	TRBJ2-7	-	-	CASSPTVAYEQYF	TGTGCCAGCAGCCCAACAGTGGCCTACGAGCAGTACTTC
TRBV29-1	TRBJ2-5	TRBD2	-	CSARGTSLKTQYF	TGCAGCGCCCGAGGGACTAGCTTAAAGACCCAGTACTTC
TRBV5-6	TRBJ1-2	TRBD1	-	CASSTSTGFKANYGYTF	TGTGCCAGCAGCACCTCGACAGGGTTTAAGGCTAACTATGGCTACACCTTC
TRBV29-1	TRBJ2-3	-	-	CSAKQYTDTQYF	TGCAGCGCTAAACAGTACACAGATACGCAGTATTTT
TRBV5-4	TRBJ2-5	-	few	CASSLQGAETQYF	TGTGCCAGCAGCTTGCAGGGAGCAGAGACCCAGTACTTC
TRBV5-4	TRBJ1-4	TRBD1	-	CASSIAGTGLEKLFF	TGTGCCAGCAGCATAGCCGGGACAGGGTTGGAAAAACTGTTTTTT